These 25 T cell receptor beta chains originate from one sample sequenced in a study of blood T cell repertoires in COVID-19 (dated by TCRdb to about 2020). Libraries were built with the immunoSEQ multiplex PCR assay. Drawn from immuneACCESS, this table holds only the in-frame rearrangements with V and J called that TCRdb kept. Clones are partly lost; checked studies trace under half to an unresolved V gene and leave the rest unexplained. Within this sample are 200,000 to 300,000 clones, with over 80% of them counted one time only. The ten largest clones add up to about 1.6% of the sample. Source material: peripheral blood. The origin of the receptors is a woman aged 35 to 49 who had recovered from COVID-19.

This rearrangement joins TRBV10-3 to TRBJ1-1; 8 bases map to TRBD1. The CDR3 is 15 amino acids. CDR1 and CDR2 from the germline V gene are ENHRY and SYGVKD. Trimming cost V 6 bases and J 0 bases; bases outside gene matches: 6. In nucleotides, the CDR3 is TGTGCCATCAGACCGACAGGGGCTATGAACACTGAAGCTTTCTTT. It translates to CAIRPTGAMNTEAFF.

The CDR3 reads CASSQDQQGRAFF. The CDR3 DNA follows: TGTGCCAGCAGCCAAGATCAACAGGGGAGGGCTTTCTTT. The chain recombines TRBV14 with TRBJ1-1, with 7 positions matching TRBD1. From germline, CDR1 is SGHDN and CDR2 FVKESK. This CDR3 is 13 amino acids long. V dropped 0 bases and J dropped 11; count of bases not matched to a gene: 6.

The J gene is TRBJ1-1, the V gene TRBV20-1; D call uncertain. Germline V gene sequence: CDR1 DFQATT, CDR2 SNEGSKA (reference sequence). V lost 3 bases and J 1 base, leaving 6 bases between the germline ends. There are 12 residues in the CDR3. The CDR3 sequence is CSASRGNTEAFF. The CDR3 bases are TGCAGTGCTAGTCGCGGGAACACTGAAGCTTTCTTT.

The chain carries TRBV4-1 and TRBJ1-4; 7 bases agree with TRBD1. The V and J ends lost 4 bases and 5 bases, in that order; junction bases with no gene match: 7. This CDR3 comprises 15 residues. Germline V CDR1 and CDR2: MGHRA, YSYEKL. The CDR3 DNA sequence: TGCGCCAGCAGCCCCCGACAGGGATTAAATGAAAAACTGTTTTTT. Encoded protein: CASSPRQGLNEKLFF.

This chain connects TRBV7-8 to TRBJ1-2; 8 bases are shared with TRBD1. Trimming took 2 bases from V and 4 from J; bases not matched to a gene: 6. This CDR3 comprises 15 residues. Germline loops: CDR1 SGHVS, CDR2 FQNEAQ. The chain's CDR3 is CASSLTDRVTYGYTF. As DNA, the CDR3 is TGTGCCAGCAGCTTAACGGACAGGGTAACCTATGGCTACACCTTC. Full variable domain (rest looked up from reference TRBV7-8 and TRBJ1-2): GAGVSQSPRYKVAKRGQDVALRCDPISGHVSLFWYQQALGQGPEFLTYFQNEAQLDKSGLPSDRFFAERPEGSVSTLKIQRTQQEDSAVYLCASSLTDRVTYGYTFGSGTRLTVV.

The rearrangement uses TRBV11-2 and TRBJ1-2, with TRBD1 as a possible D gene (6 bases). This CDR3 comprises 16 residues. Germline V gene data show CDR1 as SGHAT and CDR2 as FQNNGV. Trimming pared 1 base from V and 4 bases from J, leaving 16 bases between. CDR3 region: CASSLGPTGHPYGYTF. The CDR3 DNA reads TGTGCCAGCAGCTTAGGGCCGACAGGCCATCCCTATGGCTACACCTTC.

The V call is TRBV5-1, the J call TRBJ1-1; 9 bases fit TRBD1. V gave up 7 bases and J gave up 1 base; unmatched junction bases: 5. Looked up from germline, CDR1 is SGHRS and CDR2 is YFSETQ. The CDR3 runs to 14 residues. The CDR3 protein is CASDWGQGNTEAFF. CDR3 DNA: TGCGCCAGCGACTGGGGACAGGGGAACACTGAAGCTTTCTTT.

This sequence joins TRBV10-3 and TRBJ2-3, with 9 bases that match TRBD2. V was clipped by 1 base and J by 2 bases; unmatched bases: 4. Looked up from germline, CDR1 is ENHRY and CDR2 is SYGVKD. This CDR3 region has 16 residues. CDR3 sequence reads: CAISEFSGGNTDTQYF. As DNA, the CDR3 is TGTGCCATCAGTGAGTTCAGCGGGGGGAACACAGATACGCAGTATTTT.

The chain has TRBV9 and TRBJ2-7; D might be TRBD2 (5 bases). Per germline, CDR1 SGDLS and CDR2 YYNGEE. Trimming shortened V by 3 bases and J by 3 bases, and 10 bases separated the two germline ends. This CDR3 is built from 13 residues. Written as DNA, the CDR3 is TGTGCCAGCAGCGCTTGGGAGCGCTACGAGCAGTACTTC. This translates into CASSAWERYEQYF.

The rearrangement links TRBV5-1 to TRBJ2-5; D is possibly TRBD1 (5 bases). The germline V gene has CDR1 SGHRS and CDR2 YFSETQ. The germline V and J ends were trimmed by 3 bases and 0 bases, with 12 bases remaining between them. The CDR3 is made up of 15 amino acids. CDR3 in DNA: TGCGCCAGCAGCTACAGGCCTGGGTACCAAGAGACCCAGTACTTC. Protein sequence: CASSYRPGYQETQYF.

In nucleotides, the CDR3 is TGTGCCAGCAGCTTAGGAGGGGGGGCCGGAGATACGCAGTATTTT. This translates into CASSLGGGAGDTQYF. The chain carries TRBV7-2 and TRBJ2-3; perhaps TRBD2 as D (7 bases). Germline V lookup: CDR1 SGHTA, CDR2 FQGNSA. Trimming pared 1 base from V and 5 bases from J, leaving 13 bases between. CDR3 length: 15 amino acids.

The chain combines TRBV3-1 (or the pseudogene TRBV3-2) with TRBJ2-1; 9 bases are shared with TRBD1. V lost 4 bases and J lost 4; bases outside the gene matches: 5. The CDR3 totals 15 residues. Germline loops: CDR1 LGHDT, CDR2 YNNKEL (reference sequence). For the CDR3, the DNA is TGTGCCAGCAGCCGGGACAGGGATGTTTACAATGAGCAGTTCTTC. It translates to CASSRDRDVYNEQFF.

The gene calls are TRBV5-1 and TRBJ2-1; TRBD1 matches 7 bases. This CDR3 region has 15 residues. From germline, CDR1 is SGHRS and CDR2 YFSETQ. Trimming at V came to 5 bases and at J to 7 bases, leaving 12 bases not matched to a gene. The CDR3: CASSIGQAAGNEQFF. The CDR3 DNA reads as TGCGCCAGCAGTATCGGACAGGCCGCTGGGAATGAGCAGTTCTTC. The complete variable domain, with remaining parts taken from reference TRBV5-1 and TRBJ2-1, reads KAGVTQTPRYLIKTRGQQVTLSCSPISGHRSVSWYQQTPGQGLQFLFEYFSETQRNKGNFPGRFSGRQFSNSRSEMNVSTLELGDSALYLCASSIGQAAGNEQFFGPGTRLTVL.

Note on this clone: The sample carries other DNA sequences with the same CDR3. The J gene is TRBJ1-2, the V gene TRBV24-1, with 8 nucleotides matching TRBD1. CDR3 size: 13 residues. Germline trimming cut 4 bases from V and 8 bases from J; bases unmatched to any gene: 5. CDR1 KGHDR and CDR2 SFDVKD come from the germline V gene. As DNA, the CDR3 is TGTGCCACCAGTGACCCAGGACAGGGAGGCTACACCTTC. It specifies CATSDPGQGGYTF.

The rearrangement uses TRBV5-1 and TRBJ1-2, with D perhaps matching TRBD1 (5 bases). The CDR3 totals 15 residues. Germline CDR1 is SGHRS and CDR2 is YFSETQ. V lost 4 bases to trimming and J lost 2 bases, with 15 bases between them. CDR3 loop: CASSPAGGGNYGYTF. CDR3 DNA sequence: TGCGCCAGCAGCCCGGCGGGCGGGGGGAACTATGGCTACACCTTC. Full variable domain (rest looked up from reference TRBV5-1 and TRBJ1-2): KAGVTQTPRYLIKTRGQQVTLSCSPISGHRSVSWYQQTPGQGLQFLFEYFSETQRNKGNFPGRFSGRQFSNSRSEMNVSTLELGDSALYLCASSPAGGGNYGYTFGSGTRLTVV.

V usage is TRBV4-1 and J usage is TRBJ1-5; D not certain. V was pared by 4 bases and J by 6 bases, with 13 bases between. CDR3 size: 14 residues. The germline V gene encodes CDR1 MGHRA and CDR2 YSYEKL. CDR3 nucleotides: TGCGCCAGCAGCCCCCCGTTACGGGGTCAGCCCCAGCATTTT. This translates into CASSPPLRGQPQHF.

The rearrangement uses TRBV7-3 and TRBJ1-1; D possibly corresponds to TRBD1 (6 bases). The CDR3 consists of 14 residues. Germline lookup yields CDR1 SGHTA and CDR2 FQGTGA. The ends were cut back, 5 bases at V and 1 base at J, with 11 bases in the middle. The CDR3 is CASSPGAANTEAFF. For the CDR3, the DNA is TGTGCCAGCAGCCCAGGGGCAGCGAACACTGAAGCTTTCTTT. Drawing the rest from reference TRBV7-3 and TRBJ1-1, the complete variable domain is GAGVSQTPSNKVTEKGKYVELRCDPISGHTALYWYRQSLGQGPEFLIYFQGTGAADDSGLPNDRFFAVRPEGSVSTLKIQRTERGDSAVYLCASSPGAANTEAFFGQGTRLTVV.

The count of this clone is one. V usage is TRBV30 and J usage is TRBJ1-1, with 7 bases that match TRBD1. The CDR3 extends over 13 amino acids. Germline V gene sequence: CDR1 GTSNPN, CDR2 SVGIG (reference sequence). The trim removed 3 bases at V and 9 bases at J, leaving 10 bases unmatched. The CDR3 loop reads CAWRAGQPPKAFF. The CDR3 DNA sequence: TGTGCCTGGAGGGCGGGACAGCCTCCCAAAGCTTTCTTT. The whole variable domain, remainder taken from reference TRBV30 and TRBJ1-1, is SQTIHQWPATLVQPVGSPLSLECTVEGTSNPNLYWYRQAAGRGLQLLFYSVGIGQISSEVPQNLSASRPQDRQFILSSKKLLLSDSGFYLCAWRAGQPPKAFFGQGTRLTVV.

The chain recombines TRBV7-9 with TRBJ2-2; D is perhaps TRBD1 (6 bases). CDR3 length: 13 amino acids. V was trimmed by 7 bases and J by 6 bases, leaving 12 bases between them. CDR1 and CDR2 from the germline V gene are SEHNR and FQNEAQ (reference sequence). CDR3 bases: TGTGCCAGCACCTTCAAGGGGGCCGGGGAGCTGTTTTTT. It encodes CASTFKGAGELFF.

Here the CDR3 reads CASTWTGGFNEQFF. CDR3 in DNA: TGTGCCAGCACCTGGACAGGGGGTTTCAATGAGCAGTTCTTC. V and J are TRBV27 and TRBJ2-1; 10 nucleotides match TRBD1. The germline CDR1 and CDR2 sequences are MNHEY and SMNVEV (reference sequence). After removal of 7 bases from V and 6 bases from J, the junction contained 6 bases not matched to a gene. There are 14 residues in the CDR3.

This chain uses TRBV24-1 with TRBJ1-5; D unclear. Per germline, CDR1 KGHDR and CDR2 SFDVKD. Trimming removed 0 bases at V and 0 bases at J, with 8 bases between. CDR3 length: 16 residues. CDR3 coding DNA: TGTGCCACCAGTGATTTGAGGAGATATAGCAATCAGCCCCAGCATTTT. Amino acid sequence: CATSDLRRYSNQPQHF.

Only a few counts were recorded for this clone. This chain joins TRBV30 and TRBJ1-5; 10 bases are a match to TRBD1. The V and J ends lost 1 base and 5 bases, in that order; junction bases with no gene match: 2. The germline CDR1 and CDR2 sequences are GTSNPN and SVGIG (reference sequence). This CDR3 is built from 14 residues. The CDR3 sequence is CAWSAGQGYQPQHF. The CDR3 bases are TGTGCCTGGAGTGCGGGACAGGGGTATCAGCCCCAGCATTTT. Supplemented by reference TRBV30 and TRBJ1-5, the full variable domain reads SQTIHQWPATLVQPVGSPLSLECTVEGTSNPNLYWYRQAAGRGLQLLFYSVGIGQISSEVPQNLSASRPQDRQFILSSKKLLLSDSGFYLCAWSAGQGYQPQHFGDGTRLSIL.

In DNA form, the CDR3 reads TGTGCCAGCAGCCAACCCACAGGGGGCACCGGGGAGCTGTTTTTT. Protein: CASSQPTGGTGELFF. V usage is TRBV3-1 (or the pseudogene TRBV3-2) and J usage is TRBJ2-2; 8 positions agree with TRBD1. This CDR3 region has 15 residues. V shed 2 bases and J 4 bases; nucleotides not matched to a gene: 3. Germline V lookup: CDR1 LGHDT, CDR2 YNNKEL (reference sequence).

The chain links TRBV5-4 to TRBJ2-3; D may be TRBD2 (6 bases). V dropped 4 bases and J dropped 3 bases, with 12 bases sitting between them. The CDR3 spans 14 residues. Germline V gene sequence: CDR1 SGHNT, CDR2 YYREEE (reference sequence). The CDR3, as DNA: TGTGCCAGCAGCCACCTAGCGAATACAGATACGCAGTATTTT. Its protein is CASSHLANTDTQYF.

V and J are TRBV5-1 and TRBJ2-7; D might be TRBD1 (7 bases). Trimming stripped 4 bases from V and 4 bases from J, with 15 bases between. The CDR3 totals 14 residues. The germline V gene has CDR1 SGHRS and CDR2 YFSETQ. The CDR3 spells CASSVRRDSYEQYF. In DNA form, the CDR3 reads TGCGCCAGCAGCGTGAGGCGGGACAGTTACGAGCAGTACTTC.